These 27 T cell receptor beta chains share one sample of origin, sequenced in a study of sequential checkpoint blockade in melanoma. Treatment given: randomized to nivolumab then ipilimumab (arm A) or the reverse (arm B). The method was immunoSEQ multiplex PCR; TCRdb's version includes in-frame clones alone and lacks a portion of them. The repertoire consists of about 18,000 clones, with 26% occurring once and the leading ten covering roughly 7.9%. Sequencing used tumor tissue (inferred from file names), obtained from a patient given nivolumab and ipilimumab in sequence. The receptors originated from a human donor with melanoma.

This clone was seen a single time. The CDR3 sequence is CASSISVYGYTF. Written as DNA, the CDR3 is TGTGCCAGTAGTATTTCGGTCTATGGCTACACCTTC. The chain carries TRBV19 and TRBJ1-2; D uncertain. This CDR3 contains 12 residues. CDR1 is LNHDA and CDR2 is SQIVND in the germline V gene (reference sequence). The V end was cut by 3 bases, the J end by 4 bases, with 6 bases between.

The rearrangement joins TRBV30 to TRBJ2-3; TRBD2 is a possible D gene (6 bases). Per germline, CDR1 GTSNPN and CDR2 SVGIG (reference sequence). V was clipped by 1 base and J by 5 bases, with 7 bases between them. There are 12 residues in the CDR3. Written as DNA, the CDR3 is TGTGCCTGGAGTGGGGGAGGAGATACGCAGTATTTT. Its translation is CAWSGGGDTQYF.

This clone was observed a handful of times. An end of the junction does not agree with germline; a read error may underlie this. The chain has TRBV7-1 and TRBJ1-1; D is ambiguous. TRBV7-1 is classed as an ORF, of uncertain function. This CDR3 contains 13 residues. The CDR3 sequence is CASSLGANTEAFF. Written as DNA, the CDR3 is TGTGCTAGCAGCCTAGGAGCGAACACTGAAGCTTTCTTT.

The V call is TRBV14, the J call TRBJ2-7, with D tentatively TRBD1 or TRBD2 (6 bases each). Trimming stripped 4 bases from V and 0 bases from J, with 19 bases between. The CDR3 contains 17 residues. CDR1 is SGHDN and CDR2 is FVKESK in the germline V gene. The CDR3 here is CASSPLTKGGPSYEQYF. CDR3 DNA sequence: TGTGCCAGCAGCCCTCTGACGAAGGGGGGTCCCTCCTACGAGCAGTACTTC.

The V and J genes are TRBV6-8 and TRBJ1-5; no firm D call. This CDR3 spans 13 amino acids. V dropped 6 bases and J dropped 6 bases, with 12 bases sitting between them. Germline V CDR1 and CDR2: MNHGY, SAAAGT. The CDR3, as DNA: TGTGCCAGCAGAAATACACATGCTCAGCCCCAGCATTTT. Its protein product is CASRNTHAQPQHF.

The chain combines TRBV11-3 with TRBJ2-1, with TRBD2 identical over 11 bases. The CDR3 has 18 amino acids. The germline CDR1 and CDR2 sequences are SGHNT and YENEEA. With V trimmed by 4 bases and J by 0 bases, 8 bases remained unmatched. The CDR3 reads CASSSLAGGLFSYNEQFF. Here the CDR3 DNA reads TGTGCCAGCAGCTCCCTAGCGGGGGGCCTATTCTCCTACAATGAGCAGTTCTTC.

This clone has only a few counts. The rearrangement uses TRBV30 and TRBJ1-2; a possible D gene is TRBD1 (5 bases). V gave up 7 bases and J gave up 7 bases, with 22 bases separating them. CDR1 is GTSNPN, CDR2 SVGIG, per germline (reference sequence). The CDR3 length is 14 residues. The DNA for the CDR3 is TGTGCCTACAGCCGGGACCGGCCCCGTTCTGGCTACACCTTC. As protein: CAYSRDRPRSGYTF. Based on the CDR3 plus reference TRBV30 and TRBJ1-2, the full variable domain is SQTIHQWPATLVQPVGSPLSLECTVEGTSNPNLYWYRQAAGRGLQLLFYSVGIGQISSEVPQNLSASRPQDRQFILSSKKLLLSDSGFYLCAYSRDRPRSGYTFGSGTRLTVV.

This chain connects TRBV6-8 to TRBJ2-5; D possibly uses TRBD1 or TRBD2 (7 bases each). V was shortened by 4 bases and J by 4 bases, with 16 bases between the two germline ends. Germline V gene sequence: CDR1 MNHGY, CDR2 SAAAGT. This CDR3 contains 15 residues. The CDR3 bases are TGTGCCAGCAGTTTTCCCAGGGGGGAGGGAGAGACCCAGTACTTC. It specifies CASSFPRGEGETQYF.

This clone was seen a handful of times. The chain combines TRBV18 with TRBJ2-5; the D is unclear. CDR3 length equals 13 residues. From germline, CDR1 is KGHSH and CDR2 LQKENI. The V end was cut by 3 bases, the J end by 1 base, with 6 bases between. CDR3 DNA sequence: TGTGCCAGCTCACCGAACATCCAAGAGACCCAGTACTTC. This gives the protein CASSPNIQETQYF.

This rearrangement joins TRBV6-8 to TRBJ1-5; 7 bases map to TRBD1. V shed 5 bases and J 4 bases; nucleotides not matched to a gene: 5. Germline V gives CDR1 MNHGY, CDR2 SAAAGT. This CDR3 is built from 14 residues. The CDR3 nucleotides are TGTGCCAGCAGTACGGGACAGAGTAATCAGCCCCAGCATTTT. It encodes CASSTGQSNQPQHF.

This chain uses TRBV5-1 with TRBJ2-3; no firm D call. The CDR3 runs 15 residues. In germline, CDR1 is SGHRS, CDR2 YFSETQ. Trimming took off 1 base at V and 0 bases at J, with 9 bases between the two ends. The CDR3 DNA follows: TGCGCCAGCAGCTTGACCGCGACTAGCACAGATACGCAGTATTTT. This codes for CASSLTATSTDTQYF.

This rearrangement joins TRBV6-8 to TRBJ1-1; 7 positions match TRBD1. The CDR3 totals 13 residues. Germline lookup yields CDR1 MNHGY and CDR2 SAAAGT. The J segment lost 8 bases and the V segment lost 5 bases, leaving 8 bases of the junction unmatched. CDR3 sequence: CASSHTGQVEAFF. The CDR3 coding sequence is TGTGCCAGCAGTCACACAGGACAGGTAGAAGCTTTCTTT.

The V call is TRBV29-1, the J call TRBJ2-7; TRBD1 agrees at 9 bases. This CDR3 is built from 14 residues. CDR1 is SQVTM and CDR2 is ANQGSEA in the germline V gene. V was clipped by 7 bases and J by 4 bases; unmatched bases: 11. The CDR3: CSAESGTGKYEQYF. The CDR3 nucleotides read TGCAGCGCTGAGTCCGGGACAGGGAAATACGAGCAGTACTTC.

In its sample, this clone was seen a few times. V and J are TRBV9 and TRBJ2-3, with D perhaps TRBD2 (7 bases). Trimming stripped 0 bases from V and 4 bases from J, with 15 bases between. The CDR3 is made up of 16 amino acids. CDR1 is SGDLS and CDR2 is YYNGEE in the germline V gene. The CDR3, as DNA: TGTGCCAGCAGCGTAGGGAGGCGGGGGCCATCAGATACGCAGTATTTT. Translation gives CASSVGRRGPSDTQYF.

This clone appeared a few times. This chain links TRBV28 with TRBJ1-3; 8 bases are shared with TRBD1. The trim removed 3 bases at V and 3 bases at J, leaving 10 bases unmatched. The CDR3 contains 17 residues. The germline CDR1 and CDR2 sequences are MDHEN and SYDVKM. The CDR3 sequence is CASSFLTQGAHGNTIYF. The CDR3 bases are TGTGCCAGCAGTTTTCTCACCCAGGGGGCACATGGAAACACCATATATTTT.

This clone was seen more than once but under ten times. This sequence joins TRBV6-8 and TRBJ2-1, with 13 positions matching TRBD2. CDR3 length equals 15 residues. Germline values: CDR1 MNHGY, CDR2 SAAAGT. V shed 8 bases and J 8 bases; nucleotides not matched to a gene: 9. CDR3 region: CASGLAGAPEDEQFF. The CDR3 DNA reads TGTGCCAGCGGACTAGCGGGAGCCCCCGAGGATGAGCAGTTCTTC.

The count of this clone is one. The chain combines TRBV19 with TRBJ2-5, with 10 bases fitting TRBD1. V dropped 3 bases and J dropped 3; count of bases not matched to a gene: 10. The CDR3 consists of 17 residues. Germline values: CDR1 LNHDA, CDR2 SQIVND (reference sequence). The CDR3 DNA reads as TGTGCCAGTAGTATCGGAGCCGGGACAGGGGTTAAAGAGACCCAGTACTTC. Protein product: CASSIGAGTGVKETQYF.

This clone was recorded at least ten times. The CDR3: CASSLVEGISYEQYF. CDR3 in DNA: TGTGCCAGCAGCTTGGTAGAGGGGATCTCCTACGAGCAGTACTTC. The chain employs TRBV11-3 and TRBJ2-7; D tentatively reads TRBD1 or TRBD2 (5 bases each). This CDR3 has 15 amino acids. The V end lost 3 bases, the J end lost 0 bases, and 12 bases lay between the germline ends. Germline CDR1 reads SGHNT; CDR2 reads YENEEA.

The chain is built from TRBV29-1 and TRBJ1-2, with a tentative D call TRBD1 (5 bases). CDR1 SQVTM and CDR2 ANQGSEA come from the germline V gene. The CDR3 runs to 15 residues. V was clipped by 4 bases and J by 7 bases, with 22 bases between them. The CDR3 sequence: CSVGGGDTGFVGYTF. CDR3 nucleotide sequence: TGCAGCGTTGGGGGGGGTGATACAGGTTTTGTTGGCTACACCTTC.

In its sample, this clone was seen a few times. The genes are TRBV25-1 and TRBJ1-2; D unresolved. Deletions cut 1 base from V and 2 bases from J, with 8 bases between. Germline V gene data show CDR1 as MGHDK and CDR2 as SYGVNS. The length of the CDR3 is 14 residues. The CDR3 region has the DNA TGTGCCAGCAGTGAATCGGGCAGGAACTATGGCTACACCTTC. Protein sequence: CASSESGRNYGYTF.

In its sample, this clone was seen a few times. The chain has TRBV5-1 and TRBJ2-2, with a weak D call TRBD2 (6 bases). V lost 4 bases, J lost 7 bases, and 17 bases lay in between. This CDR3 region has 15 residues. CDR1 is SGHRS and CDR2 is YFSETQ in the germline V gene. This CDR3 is CASSRSTGASGELFF. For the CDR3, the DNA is TGCGCCAGCAGCCGCTCAACGGGAGCCAGCGGGGAGCTGTTTTTT.

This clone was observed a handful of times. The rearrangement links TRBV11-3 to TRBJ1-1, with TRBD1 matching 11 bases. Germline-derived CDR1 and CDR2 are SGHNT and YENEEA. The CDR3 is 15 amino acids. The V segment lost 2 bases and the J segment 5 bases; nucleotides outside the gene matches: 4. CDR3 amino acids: CASSLNRDRGTEAFF. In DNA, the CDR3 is TGTGCCAGCAGCTTAAACCGGGACAGGGGGACTGAAGCTTTCTTT.

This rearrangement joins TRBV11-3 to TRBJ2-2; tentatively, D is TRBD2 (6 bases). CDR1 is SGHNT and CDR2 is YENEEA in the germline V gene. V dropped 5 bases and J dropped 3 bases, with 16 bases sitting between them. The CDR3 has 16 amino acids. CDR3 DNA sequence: TGTGCCAGCAGCCCCTCCGGGACTGGATACACCGGGGAGCTGTTTTTT. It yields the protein CASSPSGTGYTGELFF.

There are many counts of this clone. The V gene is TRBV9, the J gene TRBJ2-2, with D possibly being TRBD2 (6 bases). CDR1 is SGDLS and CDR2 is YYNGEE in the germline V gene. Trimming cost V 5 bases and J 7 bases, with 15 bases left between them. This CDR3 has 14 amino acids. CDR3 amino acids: CASSGGYENGELFF. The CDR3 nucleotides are TGTGCCAGCAGTGGGGGGTACGAGAACGGGGAGCTGTTTTTT.

In DNA form, the CDR3 reads TGTGCCAGTAGTATGCGAGACAGGGAGGTACGGGGCTACACCTTC. Translated, it gives CASSMRDREVRGYTF. The chain joins TRBV19 to TRBJ1-2; 7 nucleotides align to TRBD1. The CDR3 runs 15 residues. Looked up from germline, CDR1 is LNHDA and CDR2 is SQIVND (reference sequence). The junction had 12 bases not matched to a gene; V was cut back by 3 bases and J by 8 bases. The whole variable domain, remainder taken from reference TRBV19 and TRBJ1-2, is DGGITQSPKYLFRKEGQNVTLSCEQNLNHDAMYWYRQDPGQGLRLIYYSQIVNDFQKGDIAEGYSVSREKKESFPLTVTSAQKNPTAFYLCASSMRDREVRGYTFGSGTRLTVV.

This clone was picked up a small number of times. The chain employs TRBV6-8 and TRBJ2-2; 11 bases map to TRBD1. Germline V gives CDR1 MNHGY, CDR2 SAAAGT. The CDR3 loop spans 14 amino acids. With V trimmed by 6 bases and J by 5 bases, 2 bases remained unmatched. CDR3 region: CASSRDRGTGELFF. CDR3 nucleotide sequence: TGTGCCAGCAGCCGGGACAGGGGGACCGGGGAGCTGTTTTTT.

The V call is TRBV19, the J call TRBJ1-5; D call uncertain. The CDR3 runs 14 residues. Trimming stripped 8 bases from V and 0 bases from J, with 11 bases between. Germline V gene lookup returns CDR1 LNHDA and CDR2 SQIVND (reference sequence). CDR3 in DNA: TGTGCCAGTTCCGACACCTATAGCAATCAGCCCCAGCATTTT. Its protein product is CASSDTYSNQPQHF.